This T cell receptor (beta chain) was sequenced for a study of T cell clones after liver transplantation (dated by TCRdb to between 2018 and 2021). Background on the whole study: The samples were obtained from ITN030ST, a randomized trial that attempted immunosuppression withdrawal within 2 years after liver transplantation. Donor-reactive T cell clones were identified using TCRbeta sequencing after a pre-transplant mixed lymphocyte reaction and were then followed in post-transplant blood. Of the eight recipients, a few were HCV-positive, while the remaining recipients had been transplanted for non-autoimmune, non-viral indications. Third party-reactive TCRbeta sequences from pre-transplant MLRs were also identified as an antigen-independent comparator for donor-reactive sequences. No induction therapy was given to the subjects, and standard immunosuppression was administered until randomization at 12-24 months post-transplant. Tolerance was defined as complete immunosuppression withdrawal for at least one year with no rise in liver enzymes beyond twice the upper limit of normal. The study cohort included 8 liver transplant recipients, of whom 3 were classified as tolerant and 5 as non-tolerant. Blood samples were collected pre-transplant, pre-randomization before withdrawal, and post-randomization after either complete withdrawal or failed withdrawal.

About this clone: Its antigen remains unidentified. Per-base quality was not reported, and no clone a single base away is much larger than it.

General study outcomes and caveats: Conclusions were preliminary, limited by small, heterogeneous patient numbers and non-standardized post-transplant time points. In a couple of subjects, low numbers of available donor cells limited the measurable donor-reactive repertoire. Since no allograft tissue specimens were available, donor-reactive T cells may have migrated into the graft instead of being deleted. After accounting for repertoire turnover, donor-reactive detection was significantly reduced in 7 of 8 subjects for CD4 and 8 of 8 for CD8. Circulating donor-reactive CD4 TCRbeta sequences fell significantly post-transplant in 5 of 8 subjects, irrespective of tolerance or HCV status. The decline in donor-reactive sequences exceeded the decline in third party-reactive sequences, suggesting partial antigen-specific deletion that was unrelated to withdrawal success.

The CDR3, cysteine through phenylalanine, is 13 amino acids long. CDR3 DNA is the only sequence kept; it has 39 bases, read in frame from the first base. Taken from the germline V gene (reference sequence), the CDR1 and CDR2 loops are LNHDA and SQIVND. Germline trimming: 7 bases from V, 3 bases from J; junction bases outside gene matches: 3. Sample time point, as interpreted from the label and publication: pre-transplant. Unstimulated PBMCs, after thawing, were stained for CD3, CD4 and CD8 and then FACS-sorted into CD3+CD4+ and CD3+CD8+ populations. Each of the 8 studied subjects was randomized to immunosuppression withdrawal. The Qiagen DNeasy Blood and Tissue Kit was used for genomic DNA isolation. Frozen genomic DNA underwent high-throughput TCRbeta CDR3 sequencing by immunoSEQ, including PCR amplification, mapping, bias correction and internal controls. The authors processed their data as follows. Only productive rearrangements were retained, with each unique TCRbeta sequence defined by its CDR3 nucleotide sequence together with its V and J gene. For a sequence to be called donor-reactive, it needed a frequency of at least 0.01% and at least 5-fold expansion in CFSE-low cells compared with unstimulated pre-transplant cells. To ensure at least 90% detection power, minimum frequency thresholds were set for each subject based on that subject's lowest-template unstimulated sample. Jensen-Shannon divergence between the top 1000 TCRbeta sequences post-transplant and pre-transplant was used to measure repertoire turnover. Changes in detection of donor-reactive sequences were assessed with two-sided Fisher's exact tests. What TCRdb holds here is the immuneACCESS table cut down to in-frame rearrangements. Part of the clones is not present; checked against another copy, under half of the missing clones reflect an unresolved V gene, and the others are unexplained. Clone size and the V and J calls come from that table; the DNA yielded D and trimming. Here the sample has about 74,000 clones; about four fifths occur a single time. The ten top clones hold approximately 0.6% of the sample.

The chain is encoded by TRBV19 joined to TRBJ2-1; 7 middle bases align to TRBD2. The TCR comes from a human donor who received a liver transplant. The specimen comprised CD4+ T cells from blood, sampled before liver transplant. The base sequence is TGTGCCAGTAAGGGGACTAACTACAATGAGCAGTTCTTC. It is translated as CASKGTNYNEQFF.